This T cell receptor beta chain came from a study of spatial heterogeneity in lung cancer. Study-wide context: There were, on average, more than nine raw-read appearances for each unique TCR and UMI combination.

The sample's time point: sample taken at primary tumor resection. TCRs were sequenced from unsorted whole RNA of tumor, nontumor lung or PBMC. Untreated early-stage non-small cell lung cancer patients, around 72 in total, were the donors. V was pared by 4 bases and J by 4 bases, with 8 bases of the junction left unmatched. The germline CDR1 and CDR2 sequences are MGHRA and YSYEKL. The CDR3 has 16 residues. Many counts were recorded for this clonotype. Every molecule of TCR cDNA had its own unique molecular identifier. MiXCR, applied by TCRdb to the 5' RACE reads, yields one record per CDR3 protein. In the table there are tens of thousands of distinct CDR3 sequences, roughly 5.6% of which are singletons.

The clonotype was recovered from a female donor with early-stage non-small cell lung cancer. This rearrangement joins TRBV4-1 to TRBJ2-3, with 10 bases aligning to TRBD2. The sample was PBMCs, taken at surgery. CDR3 sequence: CASSPRAGGRSDTQYF. The CDR3 DNA follows: TGCGCCAGCAGCCCACGAGCGGGAGGGAGATCAGATACGCAGTATTTT.